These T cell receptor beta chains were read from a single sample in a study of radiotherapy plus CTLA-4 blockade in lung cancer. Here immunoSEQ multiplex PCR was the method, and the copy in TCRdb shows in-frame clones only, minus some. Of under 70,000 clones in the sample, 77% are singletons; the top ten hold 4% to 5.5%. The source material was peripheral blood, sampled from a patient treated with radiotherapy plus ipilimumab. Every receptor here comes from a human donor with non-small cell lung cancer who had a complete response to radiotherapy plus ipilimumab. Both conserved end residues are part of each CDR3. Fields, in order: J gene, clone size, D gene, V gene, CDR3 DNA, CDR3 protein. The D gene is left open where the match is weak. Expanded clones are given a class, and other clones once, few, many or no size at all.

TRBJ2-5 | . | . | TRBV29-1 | TGCAGCGTCCCCCGTCAACAGGGAGAGACCCAGTACTTC | CSVPRQQGETQYF
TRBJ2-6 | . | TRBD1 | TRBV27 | TGTGCCAGCAGTCCCGGGACAGGGAGATCGGAACCTGGGGCCAACGTCCTGACTTTC | CASSPGTGRSEPGANVLTF
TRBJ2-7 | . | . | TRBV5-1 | TGCGCCAGCAGCTTGCCAGGGACTTACGAGCAGTACTTC | CASSLPGTYEQYF
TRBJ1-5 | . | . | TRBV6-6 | TGTGCCAGCAGTCAGGACTATTCGGAGCCCCAGCATTTT | CASSQDYSEPQHF
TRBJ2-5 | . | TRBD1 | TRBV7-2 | TGTGCCAGCAGCCTACAGGGGGGGACCCAGTACTTC | CASSLQGGTQYF
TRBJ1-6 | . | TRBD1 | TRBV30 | TGTGCCTTCGGGACAGGGGAATCCTATAATTCACCCCTCCACTTT | CAFGTGESYNSPLHF
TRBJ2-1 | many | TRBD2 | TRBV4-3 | TGCGCCAGCAGCCAGGAGGACGGTGGGACTAGCGTCTATGAGCAGTTCTTC | CASSQEDGGTSVYEQFF
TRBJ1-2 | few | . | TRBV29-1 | TGCAGCGCAAGAGGGTCTCTCTATGGCTACACCTTC | CSARGSLYGYTF
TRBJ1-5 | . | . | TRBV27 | TGTGCCAGCAGCCTAGAGGCGCATGGGAATCAGCCCCAGCATTTT | CASSLEAHGNQPQHF
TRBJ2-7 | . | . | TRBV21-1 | TGTGCCAGCAGCAAAGATGCAGACCTCTACGAGCAGTACTTC | CASSKDADLYEQYF
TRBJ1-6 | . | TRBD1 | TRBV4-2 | TGTGCCAGCAGCCAAATCGGGACAGGGTCTAAACCCCCCCTCCACTTT | CASSQIGTGSKPPLHF
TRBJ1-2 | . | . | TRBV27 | TGTGCCTGTCGCGGGGGCCCGTTGGGAGAGTATGGCTACACCTTC | CACRGGPLGEYGYTF
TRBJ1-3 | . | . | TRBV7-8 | TGTGCCAGCAGCTCAGGCGGGCAGGTTCCCTCTGGAAACACCATATATTTT | CASSSGGQVPSGNTIYF
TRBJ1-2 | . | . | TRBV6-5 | TGTGCCAGCAGCCCATACCATACTAACTATGGCTACACCTTC | CASSPYHTNYGYTF
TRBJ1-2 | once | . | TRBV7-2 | TGTGCCAGCAGCTTAGGGATTTGGGGCTACACCTTC | CASSLGIWGYTF
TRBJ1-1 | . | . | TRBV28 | TGTGCCAGCAGTTCACAGGGAGCTGAATGGGGCACTGAAGCTTTCTTT | CASSSQGAEWGTEAFF
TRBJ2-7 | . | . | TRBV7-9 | TGTGCCAGCAGCTTAAACTACGAGCAGTACTTC | CASSLNYEQYF
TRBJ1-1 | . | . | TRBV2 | TGTGCCAGCAGTCAGGGATTGAACACTGAAGCTTTCTTT | CASSQGLNTEAFF
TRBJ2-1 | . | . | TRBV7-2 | TGTGCCAGCAGCATCACTAGTGAGGAGCAGTTCTTC | CASSITSEEQFF